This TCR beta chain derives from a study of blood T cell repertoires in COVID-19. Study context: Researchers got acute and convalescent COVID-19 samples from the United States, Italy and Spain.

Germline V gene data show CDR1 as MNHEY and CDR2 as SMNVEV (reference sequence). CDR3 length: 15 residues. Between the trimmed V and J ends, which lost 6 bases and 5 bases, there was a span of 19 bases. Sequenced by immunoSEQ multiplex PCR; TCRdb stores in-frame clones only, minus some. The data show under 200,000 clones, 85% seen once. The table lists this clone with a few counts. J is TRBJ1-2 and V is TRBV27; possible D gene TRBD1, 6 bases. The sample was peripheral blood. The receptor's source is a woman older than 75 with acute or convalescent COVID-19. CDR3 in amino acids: CASSSRGGAPYGYTF. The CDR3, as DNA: TGTGCCAGCAGCTCACGGGGGGGCGCTCCTTATGGCTACACCTTC.